The clone carrying this T cell receptor (beta chain) came up once. Per the original methods: It was from reference gene primer amplification that nucleated cell counts were estimated. This table comes from immunoSEQ multiplex PCR, and its TCRdb copy is limited to in-frame clones, with some not included. The DNA was the basis for D and trimming; V, J and clone size are from that table. The top ten hold approximately 38% of the sample, which has 100,000 to 120,000 clones, 81% seen once. This entry comes from a study of blood T cell repertoires in COVID-19. The overall study: Some COVID-19 samples were acute and others convalescent; all came from the United States, Italy and Spain. Nucleic acid was either cDNA or gDNA, and it came from T cells, B-cell-depleted T cells, or PBMCs.

The TCR originated in an older man with acute or convalescent COVID-19. The material sequenced was peripheral blood.

The CDR3 bases are TGTGCCACCAGTGAAGCGGGGGAGATCGATGGCTACACCTTC. This translates into CATSEAGEIDGYTF. This chain connects TRBV24-1 to TRBJ1-2, with D possibly matching TRBD1 (5 bases). CDR3 length: 14 amino acids. Germline assignment: CDR1 KGHDR and CDR2 SFDVKD. Trimming took off 4 bases at V and 6 bases at J, with 14 bases between the two ends.